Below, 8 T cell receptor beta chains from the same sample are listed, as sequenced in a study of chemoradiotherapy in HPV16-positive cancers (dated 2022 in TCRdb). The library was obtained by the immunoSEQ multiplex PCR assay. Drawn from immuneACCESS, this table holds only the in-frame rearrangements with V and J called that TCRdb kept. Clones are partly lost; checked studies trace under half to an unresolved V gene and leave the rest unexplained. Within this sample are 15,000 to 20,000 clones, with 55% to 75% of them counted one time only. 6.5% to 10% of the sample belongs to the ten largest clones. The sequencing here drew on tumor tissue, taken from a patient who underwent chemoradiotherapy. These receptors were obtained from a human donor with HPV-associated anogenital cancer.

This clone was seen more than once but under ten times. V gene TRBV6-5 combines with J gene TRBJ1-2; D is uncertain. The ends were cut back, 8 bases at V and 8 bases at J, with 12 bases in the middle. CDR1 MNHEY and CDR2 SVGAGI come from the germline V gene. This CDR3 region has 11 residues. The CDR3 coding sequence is TGTGCCAGCGGAAGGGAAGCAGGCTACACCTTC. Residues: CASGREAGYTF.

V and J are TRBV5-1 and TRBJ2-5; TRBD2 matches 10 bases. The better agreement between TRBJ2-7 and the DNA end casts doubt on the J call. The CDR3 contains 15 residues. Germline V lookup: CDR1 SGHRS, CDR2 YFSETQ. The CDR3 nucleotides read TGCGCCAGCAGAGTGACTAGCGGGCGGACCTACGAGCAGTACTTC. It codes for CASRVTSGRTYEQYF.

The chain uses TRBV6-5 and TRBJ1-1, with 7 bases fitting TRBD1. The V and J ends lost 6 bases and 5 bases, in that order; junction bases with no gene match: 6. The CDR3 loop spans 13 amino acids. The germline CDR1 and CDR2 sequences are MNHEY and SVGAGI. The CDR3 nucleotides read TGTGCCAGCAGCCTTAAACAGGGGACTGAAGCTTTCTTT. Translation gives CASSLKQGTEAFF.

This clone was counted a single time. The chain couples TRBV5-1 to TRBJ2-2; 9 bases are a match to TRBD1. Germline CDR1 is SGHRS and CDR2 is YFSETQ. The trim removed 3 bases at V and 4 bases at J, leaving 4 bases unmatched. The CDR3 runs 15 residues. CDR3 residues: CASSWGTGITGELFF. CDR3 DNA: TGCGCCAGCAGCTGGGGGACAGGGATCACCGGGGAGCTGTTTTTT. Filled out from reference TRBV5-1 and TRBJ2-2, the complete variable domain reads KAGVTQTPRYLIKTRGQQVTLSCSPISGHRSVSWYQQTPGQGLQFLFEYFSETQRNKGNFPGRFSGRQFSNSRSEMNVSTLELGDSALYLCASSWGTGITGELFFGEGSRLTVL.

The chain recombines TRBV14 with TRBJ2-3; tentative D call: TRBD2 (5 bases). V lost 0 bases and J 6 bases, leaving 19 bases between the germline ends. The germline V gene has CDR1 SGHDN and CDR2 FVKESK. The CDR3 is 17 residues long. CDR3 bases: TGTGCCAGCAGCCAAGACTGGCGGGCTAGGCTCCCGGATACGCAGTATTTT. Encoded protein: CASSQDWRARLPDTQYF. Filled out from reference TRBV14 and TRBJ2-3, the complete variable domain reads EAGVTQFPSHSVIEKGQTVTLRCDPISGHDNLYWYRRVMGKEIKFLLHFVKESKQDESGMPNNRFLAERTGGTYSTLKVQPAELEDSGVYFCASSQDWRARLPDTQYFGPGTRLTVL.

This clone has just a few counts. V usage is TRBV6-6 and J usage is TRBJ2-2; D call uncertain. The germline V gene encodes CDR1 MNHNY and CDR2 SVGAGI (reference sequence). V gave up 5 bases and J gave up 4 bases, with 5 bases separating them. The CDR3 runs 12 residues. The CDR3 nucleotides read TGTGCCAGCAGTATGACCACCGGGGAGCTGTTTTTT. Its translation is CASSMTTGELFF.

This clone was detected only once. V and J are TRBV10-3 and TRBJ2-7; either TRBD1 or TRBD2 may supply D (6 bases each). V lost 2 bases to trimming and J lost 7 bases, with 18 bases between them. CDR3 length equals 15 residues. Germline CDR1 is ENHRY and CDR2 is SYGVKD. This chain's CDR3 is CAISETDPRRGEQYF. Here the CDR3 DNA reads TGTGCCATCAGTGAGACTGACCCGCGGAGGGGGGAGCAGTACTTC.

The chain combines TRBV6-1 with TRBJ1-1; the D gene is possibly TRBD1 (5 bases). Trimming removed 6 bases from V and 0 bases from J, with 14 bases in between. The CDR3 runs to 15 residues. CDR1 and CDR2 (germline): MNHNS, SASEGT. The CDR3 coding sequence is TGTGCCAGCAGGACTCAGGAGGGGATGAACACTGAAGCTTTCTTT. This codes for CASRTQEGMNTEAFF.